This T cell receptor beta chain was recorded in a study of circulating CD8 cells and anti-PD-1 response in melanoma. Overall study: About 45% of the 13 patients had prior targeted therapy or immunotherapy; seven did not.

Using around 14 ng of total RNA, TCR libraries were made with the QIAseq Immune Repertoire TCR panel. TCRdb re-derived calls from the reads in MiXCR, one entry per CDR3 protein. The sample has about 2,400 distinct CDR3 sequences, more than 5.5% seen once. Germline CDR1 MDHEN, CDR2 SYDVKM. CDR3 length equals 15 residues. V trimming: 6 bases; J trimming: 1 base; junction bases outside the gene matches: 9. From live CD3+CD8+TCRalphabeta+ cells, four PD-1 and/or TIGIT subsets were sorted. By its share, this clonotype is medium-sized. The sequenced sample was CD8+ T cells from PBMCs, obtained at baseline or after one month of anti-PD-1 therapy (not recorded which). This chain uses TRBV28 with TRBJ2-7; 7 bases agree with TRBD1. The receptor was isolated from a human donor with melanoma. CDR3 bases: TGTGCCAGCAGCGAAATGACAGGGCAGTCCTACGAGCAGTACTTC. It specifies CASSEMTGQSYEQYF.